This entry concerns a single TCR beta chain. This sample was taken from a study of blood T cell repertoires in COVID-19. The V end lost 4 bases, the J end lost 4 bases, and 16 bases lay between the germline ends. In germline, CDR1 is SGHTA, CDR2 FQGTGA. This CDR3 spans 15 amino acids. This table comes from immunoSEQ multiplex PCR, and its TCRdb copy is limited to in-frame clones, with some not included. The sample consists of about 270,000 clones, 88% of them appearing once. The chain joins TRBV7-3 to TRBJ1-1, with a weak D call TRBD1 (6 bases). The specimen was PBMCs or T cells enriched from blood (not recorded which). The receptor was derived from a woman aged 45-65 years who had recovered from COVID-19. The DNA of the CDR3 is TGTGCCAGCAGCTCCCGGGGGGGCCCAGGCACTGAAGCTTTCTTT. Its protein is CASSSRGGPGTEAFF. The full variable domain, rest sourced from reference TRBV7-3 and TRBJ1-1, is GAGVSQTPSNKVTEKGKYVELRCDPISGHTALYWYRQSLGQGPEFLIYFQGTGAADDSGLPNDRFFAVRPEGSVSTLKIQRTERGDSAVYLCASSSRGGPGTEAFFGQGTRLTVV.